These T cell receptor beta chains were read from a single sample in a study of blood T cells in healthy people across ages. A single record per CDR3 protein comes from TCRdb applying MiXCR to the 5' RACE reads. This table has 1.5 million to 2 million distinct CDR3 sequences, about two fifths appearing once. Sequenced sample: blood. The receptors were sampled from a human donor in good health. Both conserved end residues are part of each CDR3. Each record gives: D gene, J gene, V gene, CDR3 protein. The D gene is left open where the match is weak.

. . TRBV20-1 CSARPGWWDQETQYF
. TRBJ1-5 TRBV27 CASSFHGGNQPQHF
. TRBJ1-1 TRBV20-1 CSARVAGRVDTEAFF
. TRBJ2-1 TRBV15 CATSRDRSRGNEQFF
TRBD2 TRBJ2-7 TRBV20-1 CSAQGTSGGTYEQYF
. TRBJ1-4 TRBV20-1 CSAKGLRGINEKLFF
TRBD1 TRBJ1-2 TRBV27 CAGSRTGGSSYGYTF
. TRBJ2-1 TRBV3-1 CASSQPGASYNEQFF
. TRBJ2-7 TRBV6-1 CASSQQRLTQGPGDFNYEQYF
TRBD2 . TRBV12-3/TRBV12-4 CASSSTSGTSGGETQYF
. TRBJ2-3 TRBV29-1 CGVEEGGSDTQYF
. TRBJ2-3 TRBV4-3 CASSHFGLPDTQYF
TRBD1 TRBJ1-2 TRBV6-5 CASSPWTGNYGYTF
. TRBJ2-3 TRBV11-2 CASSPMRGNTDTQYF
. TRBJ1-5 TRBV18 CASSSMGPPSNQPQHF
. TRBJ2-1 TRBV2 CASSEARDNEQFF
TRBD2 . TRBV20-1 CSATYPIAGDYNEQYF
. TRBJ2-7 TRBV27 CASSPLGEPYEQYF
. TRBJ2-5 TRBV10-3 CAIRERPLAETQYF
TRBD1 TRBJ2-5 TRBV29-1 CSVLGQLQETQYF
TRBD1 TRBJ1-1 TRBV6-1 CASSEDRGNTEAFF
. TRBJ1-2 TRBV29-1 CSVTTTAYGYTF
. TRBJ2-7 TRBV11-1 CASSLARGDNSYEQYF
TRBD1 TRBJ1-2 TRBV5-1 CASSLAQTGDGYTF
. TRBJ2-3 TRBV13 CASSSGPPSTDTQYF
TRBD1 TRBJ2-5 TRBV20-1 CSAKGAWETQYF
. TRBJ1-1 TRBV12-3/TRBV12-4 CASSFIRAEAFF
. TRBJ2-1 TRBV29-1 CSGLGFSCNEQFF
. TRBJ2-3 TRBV9 CASSVTTSTDTQYF
. TRBJ1-1 TRBV20-1 CSARFRGGNTEAFF
. TRBJ1-2 TRBV29-1 CSVGPVNSDAYGDTF
. TRBJ1-1 TRBV4-3 CASSQVLAENTEAFF
. TRBJ2-7 TRBV6-5 CASSYTGREQYF
. TRBJ1-2 TRBV7-3 CASSLHAGQSYGNGYTF
. TRBJ2-4 TRBV7-2 CASSLSGSLAKNIQYF
. TRBJ1-2 TRBV29-1 CSVEVGQFIRGYTF
. TRBJ1-3 TRBV7-2 CASSPSGPPGNTIYF
. TRBJ2-2 TRBV25-1 CASTNAYTGELFF
. TRBJ1-4 TRBV9 CASSVSGTNEKLFF
. TRBJ1-2 TRBV4-1 CASSQGGGLDGGYTF
. TRBJ2-3 TRBV24-1 CATSDYSLTDTQYF
. TRBJ2-1 TRBV20-1 CSARKVGNEQFF
. TRBJ2-1 TRBV15 CATSRAREYNEQFF
. TRBJ1-2 TRBV15 CATSRGTGSGGYTF
TRBD2 TRBJ2-1 TRBV20-1 CSASRGGRNNEQFF
TRBD1 TRBJ2-2 TRBV28 CASSLFLQGVRTGELFF